Presented here are 14 T cell receptor beta chains from one specimen sequenced in a study of cytomegalovirus exposure and HLA in healthy donors. Primers for the PCR totalled 60 Vbeta and 13 Jbeta. The data were produced by immunoSEQ multiplex PCR, yet TCRdb's version contains in-frame clones alone and is incomplete. The sample lists roughly 160,000 clones, approximately 80% seen once, with 2% to 2.5% in the top ten. The specimen was PBMCs. The receptors come from a male donor in good health and CMV-seronegative.

The gene calls are TRBV11-3 and TRBJ2-2, with TRBD1 identical over 7 bases. The V and J ends lost 3 bases and 3 bases, in that order; junction bases with no gene match: 10. Germline V gene lookup returns CDR1 SGHNT and CDR2 YENEEA. The CDR3 is 17 amino acids. The CDR3 coding sequence is TGTGCCAGCAGCTTCGGAACAGGGGCCCTCGACACCGGGGAGCTGTTTTTT. Translated, it gives CASSFGTGALDTGELFF.

This chain connects TRBV9 to TRBJ1-2, with a tentative D call TRBD1 (5 bases). The germline gives CDR1 SGDLS, CDR2 YYNGEE. Trimming removed 0 bases at V and 7 bases at J, with 10 bases between. The CDR3 consists of 13 residues. Written as DNA, the CDR3 is TGTGCCAGCAGCGTAGAGAATAGGGGTGGCTACACCTTC. Its protein is CASSVENRGGYTF.

The chain is built from TRBV25-1 and TRBJ2-1; D unclear. The CDR3 covers 12 residues. V was cut by 2 bases and J by 12 bases, with 11 bases left in between. Per the germline V gene, CDR1 is MGHDK and CDR2 is SYGVNS. The CDR3 coding sequence is TGTGCCAGCAGTGAAGCCCACTTGCGGCAGTTCTTC. Translation: CASSEAHLRQFF.

The CDR3 DNA is TGCAGCGTTGCTCAGGATCAACCGGATCAGCCCCAGCATTTT. Translating it yields CSVAQDQPDQPQHF. The chain has TRBV29-1 and TRBJ1-5; no definite D call. Germline CDR1 SQVTM, CDR2 ANQGSEA. The CDR3 is made up of 14 amino acids. V was shortened by 4 bases and J by 5 bases, with 15 bases between the two germline ends.

In its sample, this clone was seen once. CDR3: CASSVAPTSGGAPSYEQYF. The CDR3 coding sequence is TGTGCCAGCAGCGTAGCCCCGACTAGCGGGGGGGCCCCGTCCTACGAGCAGTACTTC. The genes are TRBV9 and TRBJ2-7, with 14 bases aligning to TRBD2. Per the germline V gene, CDR1 is SGDLS and CDR2 is YYNGEE. CDR3 size: 19 residues. V lost 0 bases, J lost 1 base, and 9 bases stayed unmatched. The complete variable domain, with remaining parts taken from reference TRBV9 and TRBJ2-7, reads DSGVTQTPKHLITATGQRVTLRCSPRSGDLSVYWYQQSLDQGLQFLIQYYNGEERAKGNILERFSAQQFPDLHSELNLSSLELGDSALYFCASSVAPTSGGAPSYEQYFGPGTRLTVT.

This clone was seen just once. This rearrangement joins TRBV28 to TRBJ2-2, with D perhaps matching TRBD1 (6 bases). The CDR3 has 15 amino acids. Trimming took 1 base from V and 6 from J, leaving 12 bases between them. The germline CDR1 and CDR2 sequences are MDHEN and SYDVKM. The CDR3 DNA reads TGTGCCAGCAGTTTATTCAGGGGTTCGGCCGGGGAGCTGTTTTTT. Translating it yields CASSLFRGSAGELFF.

This clone was observed once. This chain links TRBV5-1 with TRBJ2-7; no clear D gene. This CDR3 is built from 14 residues. In germline, CDR1 is SGHRS, CDR2 YFSETQ. Trimming took off 1 base at V and 0 bases at J, with 8 bases between the two ends. CDR3 bases: TGCGCCAGCAGCTTGCGGGTGGGCTCCTACGAGCAGTACTTC. Translation: CASSLRVGSYEQYF.

This chain links TRBV29-1 with TRBJ2-7; TRBD1 might be the D (6 bases). V lost 4 bases, J lost 4 bases, and 17 bases lay in between. Germline V lookup: CDR1 SQVTM, CDR2 ANQGSEA. CDR3 length: 14 amino acids. The chain's CDR3 is CSVGRDTNKYEQYF. The CDR3, as DNA: TGCAGCGTTGGCCGGGACACTAATAAATACGAGCAGTACTTC.

The rearrangement uses TRBV6-5 and TRBJ1-1, with a possible D match to TRBD1 (5 bases). Deletions cut 7 bases from V and 1 base from J, with 13 bases between. In germline, CDR1 is MNHEY, CDR2 SVGAGI. CDR3 length equals 14 residues. CDR3 coding DNA: TGTGCCAGCAACTATAGGGGCAAGAACACTGAAGCTTTCTTT. Translated, it gives CASNYRGKNTEAFF.

The J gene is TRBJ2-1, the V gene TRBV28, with TRBD1 matching over 9 bases. Germline V CDR1 and CDR2: MDHEN, SYDVKM. The V and J ends lost 7 bases and 5 bases, in that order; junction bases with no gene match: 12. The CDR3 runs 16 residues. CDR3 sequence: CASTFSAGQGNNEQFF. CDR3 nucleotide sequence: TGTGCCAGCACTTTTTCCGCGGGACAGGGCAACAATGAGCAGTTCTTC.

The gene calls are TRBV7-9 and TRBJ2-2, with D perhaps TRBD2 (5 bases). Germline values: CDR1 SEHNR, CDR2 FQNEAQ (reference sequence). V was clipped by 5 bases and J by 3 bases, with 16 bases between them. CDR3 length equals 16 residues. The CDR3 loop is CASSTSGRGYTGELFF. DNA of the CDR3: TGTGCCAGCAGCACGTCGGGGAGAGGTTACACCGGGGAGCTGTTTTTT.

The genes are TRBV9 and TRBJ2-1; 9 bases are shared with TRBD1. CDR1 is SGDLS, CDR2 YYNGEE, per germline. The CDR3 runs 20 residues. The ends lost 1 base at V and 6 bases at J; junction bases unmatched: 20. In DNA form, the CDR3 reads TGTGCCAGCAGCGTATCCCCCACGCCAGCAGCTTCGACAGGGGGCAATGAGCAGTTCTTC. Amino acids: CASSVSPTPAASTGGNEQFF.

There are a few counts of this clone. V usage is TRBV19 and J usage is TRBJ1-1, with 9 bases lining up with TRBD1. Losses at the gene ends were 8 bases for V and 1 base for J; bases not matched to a gene: 5. Germline V CDR1 and CDR2: LNHDA, SQIVND (reference sequence). The CDR3 covers 14 residues. The CDR3 is CASGTGQGNTEAFF. Here the CDR3 DNA reads TGTGCCAGTGGCACGGGACAGGGGAACACTGAAGCTTTCTTT. The full variable domain, with the rest looked up from reference TRBV19 and TRBJ1-1, is DGGITQSPKYLFRKEGQNVTLSCEQNLNHDAMYWYRQDPGQGLRLIYYSQIVNDFQKGDIAEGYSVSREKKESFPLTVTSAQKNPTAFYLCASGTGQGNTEAFFGQGTRLTVV.

V usage is TRBV19 and J usage is TRBJ2-2; weak D call: TRBD1 (5 bases). The germline CDR1 and CDR2 sequences are LNHDA and SQIVND (reference sequence). With 1 base removed from V and 0 bases from J, the gap between germline ends came to 12 bases. CDR3 length equals 17 residues. The CDR3 DNA is TGTGCCAGTAGTATAGGACGACAGTACGCGAACACCGGGGAGCTGTTTTTT. Protein: CASSIGRQYANTGELFF.